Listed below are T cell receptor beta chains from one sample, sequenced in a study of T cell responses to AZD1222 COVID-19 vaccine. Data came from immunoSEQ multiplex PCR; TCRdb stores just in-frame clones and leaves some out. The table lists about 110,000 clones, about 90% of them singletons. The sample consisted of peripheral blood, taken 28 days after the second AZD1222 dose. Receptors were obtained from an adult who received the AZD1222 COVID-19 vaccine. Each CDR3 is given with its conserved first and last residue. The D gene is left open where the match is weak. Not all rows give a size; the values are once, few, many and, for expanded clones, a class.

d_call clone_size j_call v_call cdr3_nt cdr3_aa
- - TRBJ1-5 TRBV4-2 TGTGCCAGCAGCCAAGATTGGGCAGGGAATCAGCCCCAGCATTTT CASSQDWAGNQPQHF
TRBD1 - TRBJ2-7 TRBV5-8 TGTGCCAGCAGCCCTGGGACAGGGGGGGTTTACGAGCAGTACTTC CASSPGTGGVYEQYF
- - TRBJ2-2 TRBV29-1 TGCAGCGCCCTCCCGGCAGGGGTGGACACCGGGGAGCTGTTTTTT CSALPAGVDTGELFF
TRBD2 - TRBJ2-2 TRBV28 TGTGCCAGCAGTCTTATAGCGGGGGCCTCGCGCACCGGGGAGCTGTTTTTT CASSLIAGASRTGELFF
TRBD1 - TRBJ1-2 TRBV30 TGTGCCTGGAGGCCAGGGGGATCAGGGAATTATGGCTACACCTTC CAWRPGGSGNYGYTF
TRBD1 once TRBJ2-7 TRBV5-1 TGCGCCAGCAGCAAGGACGGACAGGGACTCTCCTACGAGCAGTACTTC CASSKDGQGLSYEQYF
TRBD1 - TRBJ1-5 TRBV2 TGTGCCAGCAGTGGGACAGGGTCGGGCCAGCCCCAGCATTTT CASSGTGSGQPQHF
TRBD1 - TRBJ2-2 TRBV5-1 TGCGCCAGCAGCAGGACAGGGGGCGAGACCGGGGAGCTGTTTTTT CASSRTGGETGELFF
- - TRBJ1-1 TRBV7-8 TGTGCCAGCAGGAGGGGAACCATGAACACTGAAGCTTTCTTT CASRRGTMNTEAFF
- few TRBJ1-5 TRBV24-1 TGTGCCACCAGTATGGGTAACAATCAGCCCCAGCATTTT CATSMGNNQPQHF
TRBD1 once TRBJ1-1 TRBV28 TGTGCCAGTACAGGGGGCGCGGACACTGAAGCTTTCTTT CASTGGADTEAFF
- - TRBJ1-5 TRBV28 TGTGCCAGCAGTTTCCCGGCGGACAGTGGGAGTCAGCCCCAGCATTTT CASSFPADSGSQPQHF
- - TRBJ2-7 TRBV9 TGTGCCAGCAGCGTAGACAACTCCTACGAGCAGTACTTC CASSVDNSYEQYF
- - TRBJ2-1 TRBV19 TGTGCCAGTACCACTCGGACAGCTTACAATGAGCAGTTCTTC CASTTRTAYNEQFF
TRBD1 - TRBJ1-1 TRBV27 TGTGCCAGCAGTGCCAGACAGGGAGTATCTGAAGCTTTCTTT CASSARQGVSEAFF
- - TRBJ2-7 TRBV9 TGTGCCAGCAGCGTAGCCGGTGAGGAGCAGTACTTC CASSVAGEEQYF
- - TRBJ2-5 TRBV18 TGTGCCAGCTCAGGGTACCAAGAGACCCAGTACTTC CASSGYQETQYF
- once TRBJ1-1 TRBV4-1 TGCGCCAGCAGCCAAGATGTGGGGAACACTGAAGCTTTCTTT CASSQDVGNTEAFF
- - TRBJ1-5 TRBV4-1 TGCGCCAGCAGCCAAGATTTGAGCAATCAGCCCCAGCATTTT CASSQDLSNQPQHF
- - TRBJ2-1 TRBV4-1 TGCGCCAGCAGCCAGGAGGGGCGAATGCGGGGTCCGGAGCAGTTCTTC CASSQEGRMRGPEQFF
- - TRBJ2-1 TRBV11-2 TGTGCCAGCAGCTTCTCCAGTAACTCCTACAATGAGCAGTTCTTC CASSFSSNSYNEQFF
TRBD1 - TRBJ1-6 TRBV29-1 TGCAGCCATAACTCTCGACCACACAGGGGGGTGCATTCACCCCTCCACTTT CSHNSRPHRGVHSPLHF
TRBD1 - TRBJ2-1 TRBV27 TGTGCCAGCACTCCTTTGGGACAGGGGATGTATGAGCAGTTCTTC CASTPLGQGMYEQFF
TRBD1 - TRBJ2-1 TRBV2 TGTGCCAGCAGCCGACAGGGCCCCAACAAGATCTTC CASSRQGPNKIF
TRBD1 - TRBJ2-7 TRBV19 TGTGCCAGTAGAATAAACCGGGACAGGGCATACGAACAGTACTTC CASRINRDRAYEQYF
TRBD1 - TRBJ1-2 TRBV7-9 TGTGCCAGCAGCTTTAGGACAGGGAACTATGGCTACACCTTC CASSFRTGNYGYTF
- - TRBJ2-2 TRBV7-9 TGTGCCAGCGGGGAAGCAAGCGGGGAGCTGTTTTTT CASGEASGELFF
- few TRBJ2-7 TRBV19 TGTGCCAGTAGTACCGGGCCCCCGTACTCCTACGAGCAGTACTTC CASSTGPPYSYEQYF